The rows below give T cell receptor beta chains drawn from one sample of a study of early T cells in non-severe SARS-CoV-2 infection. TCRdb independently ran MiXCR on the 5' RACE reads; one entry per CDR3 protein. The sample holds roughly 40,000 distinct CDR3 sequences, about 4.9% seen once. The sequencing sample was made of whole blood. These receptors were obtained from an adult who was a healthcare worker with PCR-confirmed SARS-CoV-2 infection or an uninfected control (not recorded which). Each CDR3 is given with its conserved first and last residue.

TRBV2,CASSEMGQNNNSPLHF
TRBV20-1,CSARGRGITTGELFF
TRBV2,CASSHQRDSQFSTGELFF
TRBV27,CASSLRTGGTGANVLTF
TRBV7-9,CASSLMQTRNTGELFF
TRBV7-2,CASSQGQGRKKLFF
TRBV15,CATSRGDGGGRETQYF
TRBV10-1,CASSESRGIKQFF
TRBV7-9,CASSPQGAVQPQHF
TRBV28,CASSFIETGGHGYTF
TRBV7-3,CASSPFWLADTDTQYF
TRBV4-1,CASSRTGGFQPQHF
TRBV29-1,CSAQRGDTEAFF
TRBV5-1,CASSRGTSGARAFF
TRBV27,CASSVNRARGAFF
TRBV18,CASSPPAGDGYTF
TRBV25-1,CASSRTSGGSSSYEQYF
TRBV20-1,CSARDKDIEAFF
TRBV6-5,CASSYQSGRYEQYF
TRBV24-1,CATNGDGNTGELFF
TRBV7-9,CASSSGETQYF
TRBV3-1,CASGFDTEAFF
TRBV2,CASSVGAGVYNEQFF